This record concerns one TCR beta chain sequence. The source of the sample is a study of blood T cell repertoires in COVID-19. Produced via immunoSEQ multiplex PCR; TCRdb's table is partial and in-frame only. The table has roughly 140,000 clones, around 84% seen once. This clonotype originated in a woman in her 50s with acute or convalescent COVID-19. Specimen: peripheral blood.

DNA of the CDR3: TGTGCCAGCAGTTACTATAGCGGGAGGTACGAGCAGTACTTC. This gives the protein CASSYYSGRYEQYF. This sequence joins TRBV6-5 and TRBJ2-7; 10 positions match TRBD2. Germline trimming cut 1 base from V and 4 bases from J; bases unmatched to any gene: 1. The CDR3 contains 14 residues. In germline, CDR1 is MNHEY, CDR2 SVGAGI.